The TCR beta chain under discussion was sequenced for a study of cytomegalovirus exposure and HLA in healthy donors. In the case of this clone: Its matching antigen is unknown. The CDR3 end shows no conserved phenylalanine or tryptophan, and so a read error is likely. No DNA is shown, since the ends of the CDR3 on it are uncertain; the CDR3 is the one TCRdb lists.

Study findings and constraints: The study assumed roughly uniform donor sequencing depth for presence/absence analyses. According to a later analysis, most TCR beta chains associated with CMV appeared HLA-restricted.

Primers for the PCR totalled 60 Vbeta and 13 Jbeta. Clones were read by immunoSEQ multiplex PCR, and TCRdb kept only the in-frame ones, dropping some. The profile shows about 94,000 clones, more than 70% of them singletons. Looked up from germline, CDR1 is SGHRS and CDR2 is YFSETQ. The CDR3 totals 9 residues, both ends included. The V call is TRBV5-1, the J call TRBJ1-1. This sequence originates from a woman aged 40 to 50 in good health and CMV-seronegative. Sequenced input: PBMCs. CDR3 protein: CASSFTGGS.